This entry lists 5 T cell receptor beta chains sequenced from one sample in a study of metastatic and nonmetastatic thyroid tumors. TCRdb re-called the PCR reads via MiXCR. The table has 91,000 or so clones, approximately 12% seen once. Among the patients, none had received any treatment before thyroid surgery. Sequenced: blood. The receptors originated from a female donor with papillary thyroid cancer or a benign thyroid nodule (not recorded which). Some clones in this sample may be carry-over from other donors' samples.

V usage is TRBV30 and J usage is TRBJ2-1, with 10 bases that match TRBD1. The CDR3 sequence is 14 residues long. Germline values: CDR1 GTSNPN, CDR2 SVGIG (reference sequence). J gave up 6 bases and V 5 bases, and 7 bases lay outside the gene matches. The CDR3 DNA follows: TGTGCCTGGGCTAGGGGACAGGGGATCAATGAGCAGTTCTTC. Protein product: CAWARGQGINEQFF.

Only a few counts were recorded for this clone. One end of the junction fails to match germline, which may point to a read error. This sample includes further DNA sequences coding for the same CDR3. The V and J genes are TRBV19 and TRBJ2-7, with D perhaps assigned TRBD1 or TRBD2 (5 bases each). From germline, CDR1 is LNHDA and CDR2 SQIVND (reference sequence). The length of the CDR3 is 14 residues. The CDR3 DNA reads as TGCGCCAGTAGTATCGGGACGGGATACGGGGAGCAGTACTTC. It encodes CASSIGTGYGEQYF. The variable domain in full, completed from reference TRBV19 and TRBJ2-7, reads DGGITQSPKYLFRKEGQNVTLSCEQNLNHDAMYWYRQDPGQGLRLIYYSQIVNDFQKGDIAEGYSVSREKKESFPLTVTSAQKNPTAFYLCASSIGTGYGEQYFGPGTRLTVT.

This clone was recorded at least ten times. The chain links TRBV19 to TRBJ1-2, with a weak D call TRBD1 (5 bases). The V end lost 8 bases, the J end lost 8 bases, and 15 bases lay between the germline ends. Germline V lookup: CDR1 LNHDA, CDR2 SQIVND (reference sequence). The CDR3 runs 12 residues. CDR3 sequence reads: CASWSGVDGYTF. CDR3 nucleotide sequence: TGTGCCAGTTGGTCGGGGGTCGACGGCTACACCTTC.

This clone was found many times. The chain employs TRBV6-2 or TRBV6-3 and TRBJ1-5; 7 positions agree with TRBD1. Germline V gives CDR1 MNHEY, CDR2 SVGEGT. V gave up 4 bases and J gave up 10 bases; unmatched junction bases: 13. The CDR3 runs 15 residues. DNA of the CDR3: TGTGCCAGCAGTTCCGGGGACAGTGTAGTTGGCCCCCAGCATTTT. The encoded protein is CASSSGDSVVGPQHF.

The sample holds many counts of this clone. The chain uses TRBV24-1 and TRBJ1-1; 8 bases agree with TRBD1. Losses at the gene ends were 0 bases for V and 1 base for J; bases not matched to a gene: 12. The CDR3 loop spans 19 amino acids. Per the germline V gene, CDR1 is KGHDR and CDR2 is SFDVKD. In nucleotides, the CDR3 is TGTGCCACCAGTGATTTGAAAAGAGTGACAGGGGTTACGAACACTGAAGCTTTCTTT. It translates to CATSDLKRVTGVTNTEAFF.